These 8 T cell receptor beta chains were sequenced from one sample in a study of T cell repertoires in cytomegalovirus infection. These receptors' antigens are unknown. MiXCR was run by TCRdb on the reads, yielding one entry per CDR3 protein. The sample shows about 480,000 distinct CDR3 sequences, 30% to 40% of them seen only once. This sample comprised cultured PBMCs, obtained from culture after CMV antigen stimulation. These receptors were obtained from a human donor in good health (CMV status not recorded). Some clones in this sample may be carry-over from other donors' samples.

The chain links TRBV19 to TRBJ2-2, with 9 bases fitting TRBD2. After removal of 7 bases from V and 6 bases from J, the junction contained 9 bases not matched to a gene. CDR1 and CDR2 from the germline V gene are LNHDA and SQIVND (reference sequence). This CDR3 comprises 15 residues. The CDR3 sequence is CASKAVAGEAGELFF. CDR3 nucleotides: TGTGCCAGTAAAGCGGTAGCGGGAGAGGCCGGGGAGCTGTTTTTT. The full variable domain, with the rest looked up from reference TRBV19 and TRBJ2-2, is DGGITQSPKYLFRKEGQNVTLSCEQNLNHDAMYWYRQDPGQGLRLIYYSQIVNDFQKGDIAEGYSVSREKKESFPLTVTSAQKNPTAFYLCASKAVAGEAGELFFGEGSRLTVL.

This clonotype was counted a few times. The DNA of the CDR3 is TGTGCCAGCAGCTCCGCAGGGTCCGGGGCCAACGTCCTGACTTTC. This translates into CASSSAGSGANVLTF. This chain joins TRBV28 and TRBJ2-6; possible D gene TRBD1, 5 bases. Germline V gene lookup returns CDR1 MDHEN and CDR2 SYDVKM. Trimming pared 6 bases from V and 4 bases from J, leaving 13 bases between. The CDR3 consists of 15 residues.

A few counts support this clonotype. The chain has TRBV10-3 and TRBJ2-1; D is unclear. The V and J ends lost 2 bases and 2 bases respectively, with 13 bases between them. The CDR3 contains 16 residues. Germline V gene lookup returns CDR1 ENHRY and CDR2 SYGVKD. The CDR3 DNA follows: TGTGCCATCAGTGAGAGTAGCAGACAAACCTACAATGAGCAGTTCTTC. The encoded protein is CAISESSRQTYNEQFF.

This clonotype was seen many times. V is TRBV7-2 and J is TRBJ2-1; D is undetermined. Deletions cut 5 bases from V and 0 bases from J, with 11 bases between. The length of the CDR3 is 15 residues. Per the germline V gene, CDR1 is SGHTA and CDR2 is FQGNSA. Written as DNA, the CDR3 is TGTGCCAGCAGCCAGAGTTCAAGCTCCTACAATGAGCAGTTCTTC. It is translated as CASSQSSSSYNEQFF.

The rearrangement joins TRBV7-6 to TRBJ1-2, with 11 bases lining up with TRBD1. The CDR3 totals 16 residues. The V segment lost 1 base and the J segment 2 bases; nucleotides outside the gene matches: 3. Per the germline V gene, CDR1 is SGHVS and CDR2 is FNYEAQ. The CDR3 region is CASSLEGQGGNYGYTF. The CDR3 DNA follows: TGTGCCAGCAGCTTAGAGGGACAGGGGGGAAACTATGGCTACACCTTC.

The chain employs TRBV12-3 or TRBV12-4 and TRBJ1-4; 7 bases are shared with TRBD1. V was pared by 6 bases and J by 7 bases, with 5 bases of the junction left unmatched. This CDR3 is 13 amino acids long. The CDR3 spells CASSLTGTEKLFF. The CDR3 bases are TGTGCCAGCAGCCTGACAGGGACTGAAAAACTGTTTTTT.

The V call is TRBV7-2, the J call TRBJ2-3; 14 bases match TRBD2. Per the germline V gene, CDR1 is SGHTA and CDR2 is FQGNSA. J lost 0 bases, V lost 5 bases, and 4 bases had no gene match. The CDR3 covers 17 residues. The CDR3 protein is CASSRRLAGGSTDTQYF. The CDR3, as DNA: TGTGCCAGCAGCAGAAGACTAGCGGGAGGGAGCACAGATACGCAGTATTTT. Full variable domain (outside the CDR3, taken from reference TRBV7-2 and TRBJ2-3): GAGVSQSPSNKVTEKGKDVELRCDPISGHTALYWYRQSLGQGLEFLIYFQGNSAPDKSGLPSDRFSAERTGGSVSTLTIQRTQQEDSAVYLCASSRRLAGGSTDTQYFGPGTRLTVL.

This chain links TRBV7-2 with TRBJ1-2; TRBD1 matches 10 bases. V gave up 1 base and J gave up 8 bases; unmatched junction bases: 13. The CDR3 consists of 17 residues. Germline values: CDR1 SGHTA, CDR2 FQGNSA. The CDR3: CASSLERFSTGGGGYTF. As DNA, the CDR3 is TGTGCCAGCAGCTTAGAACGTTTTTCGACAGGGGGCGGGGGCTACACCTTC.